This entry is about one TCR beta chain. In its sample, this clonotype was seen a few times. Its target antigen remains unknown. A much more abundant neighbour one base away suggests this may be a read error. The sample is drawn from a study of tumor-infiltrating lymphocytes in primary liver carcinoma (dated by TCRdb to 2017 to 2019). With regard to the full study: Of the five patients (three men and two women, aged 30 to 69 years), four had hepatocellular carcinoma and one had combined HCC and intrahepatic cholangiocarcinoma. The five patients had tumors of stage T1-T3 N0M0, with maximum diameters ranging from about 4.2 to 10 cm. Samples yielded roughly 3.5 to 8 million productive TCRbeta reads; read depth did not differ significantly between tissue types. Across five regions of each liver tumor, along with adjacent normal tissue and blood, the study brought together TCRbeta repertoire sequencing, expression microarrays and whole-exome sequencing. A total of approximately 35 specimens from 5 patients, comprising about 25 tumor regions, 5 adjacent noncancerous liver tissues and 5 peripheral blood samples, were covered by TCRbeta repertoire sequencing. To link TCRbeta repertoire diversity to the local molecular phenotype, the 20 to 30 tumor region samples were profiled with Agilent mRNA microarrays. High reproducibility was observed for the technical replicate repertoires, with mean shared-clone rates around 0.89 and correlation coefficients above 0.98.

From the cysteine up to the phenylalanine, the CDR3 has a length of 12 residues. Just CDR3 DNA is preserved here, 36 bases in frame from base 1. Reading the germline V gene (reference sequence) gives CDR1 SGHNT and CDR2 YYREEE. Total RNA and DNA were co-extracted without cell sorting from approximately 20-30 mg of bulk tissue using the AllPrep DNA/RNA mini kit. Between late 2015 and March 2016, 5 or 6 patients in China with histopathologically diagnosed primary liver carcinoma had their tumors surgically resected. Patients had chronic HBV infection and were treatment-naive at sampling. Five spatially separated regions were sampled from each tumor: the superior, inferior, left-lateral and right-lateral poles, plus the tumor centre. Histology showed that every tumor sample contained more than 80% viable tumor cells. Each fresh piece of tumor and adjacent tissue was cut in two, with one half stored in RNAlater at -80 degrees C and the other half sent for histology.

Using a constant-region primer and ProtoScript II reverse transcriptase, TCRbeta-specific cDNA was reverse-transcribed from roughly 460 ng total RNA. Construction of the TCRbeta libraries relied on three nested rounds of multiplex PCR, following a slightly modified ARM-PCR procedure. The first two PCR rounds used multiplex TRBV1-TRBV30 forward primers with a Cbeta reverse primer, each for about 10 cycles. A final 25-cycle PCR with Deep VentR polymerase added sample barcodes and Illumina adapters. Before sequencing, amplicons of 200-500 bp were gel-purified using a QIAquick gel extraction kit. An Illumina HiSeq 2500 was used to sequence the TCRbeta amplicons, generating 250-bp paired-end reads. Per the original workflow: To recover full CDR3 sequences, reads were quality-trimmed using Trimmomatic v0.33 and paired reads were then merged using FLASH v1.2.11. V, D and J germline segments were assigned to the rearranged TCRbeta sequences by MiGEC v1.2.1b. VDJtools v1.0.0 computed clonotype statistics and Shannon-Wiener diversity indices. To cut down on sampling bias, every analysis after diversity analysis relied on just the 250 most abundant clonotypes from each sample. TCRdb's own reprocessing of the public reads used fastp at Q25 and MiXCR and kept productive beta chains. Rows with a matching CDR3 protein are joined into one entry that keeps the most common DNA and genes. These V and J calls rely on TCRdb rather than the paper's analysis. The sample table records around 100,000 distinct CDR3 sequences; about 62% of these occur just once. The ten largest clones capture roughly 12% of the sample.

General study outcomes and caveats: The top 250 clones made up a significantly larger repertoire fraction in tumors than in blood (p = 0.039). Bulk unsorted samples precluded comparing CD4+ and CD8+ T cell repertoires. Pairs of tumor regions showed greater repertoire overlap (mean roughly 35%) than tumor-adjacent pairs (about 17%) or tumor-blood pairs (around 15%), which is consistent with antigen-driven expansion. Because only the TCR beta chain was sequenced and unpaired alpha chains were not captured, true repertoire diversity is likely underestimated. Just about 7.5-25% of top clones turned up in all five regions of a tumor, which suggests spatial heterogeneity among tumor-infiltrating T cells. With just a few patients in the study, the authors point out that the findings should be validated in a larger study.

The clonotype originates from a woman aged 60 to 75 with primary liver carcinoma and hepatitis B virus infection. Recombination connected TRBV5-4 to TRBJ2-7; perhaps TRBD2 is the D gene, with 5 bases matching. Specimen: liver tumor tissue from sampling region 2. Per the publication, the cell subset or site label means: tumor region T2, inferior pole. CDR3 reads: CVSSLEDYEQYF. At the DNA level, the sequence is TGTGTCAGCAGCTTGGAGGACTACGAGCAGTACTTC.